A single sample gave rise to the 19 T cell receptor beta chains below, sequenced in a study of post-analysis software for immune sequencing data. General study findings and limits: A few TRBV segments occurring more often in patients than controls included TRBV5-6, TRBV5-1 and TRBV20-1.

These receptors' antigens are unknown. Unique molecular identifiers were carried by the TCR beta cDNA libraries. TCRdb reanalysed the PCR reads using MiXCR and keeps one entry per CDR3 protein. The sample records about half a million distinct CDR3 sequences, roughly 34% being singletons. Sequencing was done on a sample of blood. The receptors come from a girl aged 2-17 years with multiple sclerosis.

As concerns this clonotype: This may be a read error, as it is one base from a much larger clone. The rearrangement joins TRBV12-3 or TRBV12-4 to TRBJ2-3; D perhaps matches TRBD1 (6 bases). The CDR3 covers 12 residues. CDR3 sequence reads: CASSFWTDAQYF. CDR3 nucleotides: TGTGCCAGCAGTTTCTGGACAGATGCGCAGTATTTT.

This clonotype was observed a handful of times. The chain couples TRBV5-1 to TRBJ2-3; perhaps TRBD2 as D (5 bases). The CDR3 length is 13 residues. Germline CDR1 and CDR2: SGHRS and YFSETQ. The V and J ends lost 9 bases and 2 bases respectively, with 13 bases between them. The CDR3 DNA sequence: TGCGCCACACGTGGGGAGAACACAGATACGCAGTATTTT. Translation gives CATRGENTDTQYF.

The count of this clonotype is one. CDR3 nucleotide sequence: TGCGCCAGCAGCTTCGGGACAGGCACTGAAGCTTTCTTT. Its protein is CASSFGTGTEAFF. This chain links TRBV5-1 with TRBJ1-1; 8 bases line up with TRBD1. V lost 2 bases and J lost 4; bases outside the gene matches: 1. CDR3 length equals 13 residues. Germline values: CDR1 SGHRS, CDR2 YFSETQ.

With regard to this clonotype: Compared with germline, one end of the junction differs, possibly owing to a read error. This sequence joins TRBV20-1 and TRBJ2-3; 16 bases agree with TRBD2. CDR1 and CDR2 from the germline V gene are DFQATT and SNEGSKA (reference sequence). The CDR3 has 19 amino acids. The CDR3 DNA follows: TGCAGTGCCAACCCGCTGGGACTAGCGGGGGGGACGAGCACAGATACGCGGTATTTT. Translation: CSANPLGLAGGTSTDTRYF.

This chain joins TRBV19 and TRBJ2-2, with TRBD1 matching 9 bases. Losses at the gene ends were 8 bases for V and 5 bases for J; bases not matched to a gene: 3. From germline, CDR1 is LNHDA and CDR2 SQIVND (reference sequence). This CDR3 region has 13 residues. CDR3 DNA sequence: TGTGCCAGTGCGGACAGGGGAACCGGGGAGCTGTTTTTT. As protein: CASADRGTGELFF.

The chain joins TRBV20-1 to TRBJ2-5, with 10 bases matching TRBD2. The CDR3 covers 16 residues. Per the germline V gene, CDR1 is DFQATT and CDR2 is SNEGSKA (reference sequence). J gave up 2 bases and V 3 bases, and 9 bases lay outside the gene matches. This CDR3 reads CSASYIAGGRQETQYF. CDR3 nucleotides: TGCAGTGCTAGCTACATAGCGGGGGGCAGACAAGAGACCCAGTACTTC.

The chain has TRBV20-1 and TRBJ2-7; no clear D. The tail of the sequence fits TRBJ2-5 better, so the J call may be wrong. The CDR3 extends over 16 amino acids. Germline lookup yields CDR1 DFQATT and CDR2 SNEGSKA (reference sequence). CDR3 DNA: TGCAGTGCTAGGGCCTATAAGCAGGTGGTGAAGGAGACCCAGTACTTC. It yields the protein CSARAYKQVVKETQYF.

The sample holds a few counts of this clonotype. This chain uses TRBV27 with TRBJ2-1; a possible D gene is TRBD2 (5 bases). The CDR3 spans 13 residues. The ends were cut back, 6 bases at V and 4 bases at J, with 10 bases in the middle. Germline loops: CDR1 MNHEY, CDR2 SMNVEV (reference sequence). Here the CDR3 reads CASRYRGYNEQFF. Written as DNA, the CDR3 is TGTGCCAGCAGATACCGCGGGTACAATGAGCAGTTCTTC.

CDR3 in DNA: TGCAGTGCTAACCGACTAGCGGGTGCCACAGATACGCAGTATTTT. It specifies CSANRLAGATDTQYF. The rearrangement joins TRBV20-1 to TRBJ2-3, with 10 bases fitting TRBD2. The V gene end was trimmed by 4 bases and the J gene end by 2 bases; junction bases not matched to a gene: 6. CDR3 length equals 15 residues. Germline V gene sequence: CDR1 DFQATT, CDR2 SNEGSKA (reference sequence).

CDR3 sequence reads: CSVVWAGPSYEQYF. In DNA form, the CDR3 reads TGCAGCGTTGTATGGGCCGGCCCTAGCTACGAGCAGTACTTC. The V gene is TRBV29-1, the J gene TRBJ2-7; D is ambiguous. V gave up 4 bases and J gave up 3 bases, with 16 bases separating them. The germline gives CDR1 SQVTM, CDR2 ANQGSEA. This CDR3 spans 14 amino acids.

V and J are TRBV11-2 and TRBJ1-1, with TRBD1 as a possible D gene (5 bases). This CDR3 comprises 16 residues. Looked up from germline, CDR1 is SGHAT and CDR2 is FQNNGV. V was cut by 0 bases and J by 1 base, with 12 bases left in between. CDR3 in amino acids: CASSLEPAGPNTEAFF. For the CDR3, the DNA is TGTGCCAGCAGCTTAGAACCCGCAGGGCCGAACACTGAAGCTTTCTTT.

V and J are TRBV3-1 and TRBJ1-2; the D gene is possibly TRBD1 (6 bases). CDR3 length: 13 residues. V lost 1 base, J lost 7 bases, and 10 bases lay in between. Germline CDR1 reads LGHDT; CDR2 reads YNNKEL (reference sequence). The CDR3 DNA follows: TGTGCCAGCAGCCAAGCGGACAGAAGTGGCTACACCTTC. Its protein is CASSQADRSGYTF.

This clonotype was detected only a few times. V usage is TRBV7-9 and J usage is TRBJ2-4; tentative D call: TRBD2 (5 bases). The CDR3 totals 14 residues. Deletions cut 5 bases from V and 6 bases from J, with 14 bases between. The germline V gene encodes CDR1 SEHNR and CDR2 FQNEAQ (reference sequence). The CDR3 reads CASSPQRGGNIQYF. The CDR3 DNA reads TGTGCCAGCAGCCCCCAACGCGGAGGAAACATTCAGTACTTC.

The V call is TRBV7-9, the J call TRBJ2-1; D ambiguous. This CDR3 spans 12 amino acids. V was shortened by 7 bases and J by 2 bases, with 6 bases between the two germline ends. Germline lookup yields CDR1 SEHNR and CDR2 FQNEAQ (reference sequence). The CDR3 DNA sequence: TGTGCCAGCACCACGGCCTACAATGAGCAGTTCTTC. Its translation is CASTTAYNEQFF.

The chain links TRBV7-9 to TRBJ2-1; 9 bases agree with TRBD2. The CDR3 covers 15 residues. Trimming at V came to 0 bases and at J to 7 bases, leaving 4 bases not matched to a gene. Per the germline V gene, CDR1 is SEHNR and CDR2 is FQNEAQ (reference sequence). The CDR3 spells CASSLASGGPNEQFF. Here the CDR3 DNA reads TGTGCCAGCAGCTTAGCTAGCGGGGGCCCAAATGAGCAGTTCTTC. Looking up the rest from reference TRBV7-9 and TRBJ2-1 gives the full variable domain: DTGVSQNPRHKITKRGQNVTFRCDPISEHNRLYWYRQTLGQGPEFLTYFQNEAQLEKSRLLSDRFSAERPKGSFSTLEIQRTEQGDSAMYLCASSLASGGPNEQFFGPGTRLTVL.

There are a few counts of this clonotype. The chain is built from TRBV20-1 and TRBJ2-1; D is possibly TRBD1 (6 bases). Trimming took 6 bases from V and 2 from J, leaving 11 bases between them. The CDR3 is made up of 13 amino acids. Germline assignment: CDR1 DFQATT and CDR2 SNEGSKA (reference sequence). The CDR3 protein is CSALDSPYNEQFF. The DNA for the CDR3 is TGCAGTGCCCTGGACAGCCCCTACAATGAGCAGTTCTTC.

Only a few counts were recorded for this clonotype. V usage is TRBV10-3 and J usage is TRBJ2-3, with D unclear. The germline V and J ends were trimmed by 10 bases and 6 bases, with 17 bases remaining between them. Germline V lookup: CDR1 ENHRY, CDR2 SYGVKD. The CDR3 contains 13 residues. The CDR3 protein is CATRAQESDTQYF. The CDR3 DNA is TGTGCCACTCGGGCTCAGGAGTCGGATACGCAGTATTTT.

Written as DNA, the CDR3 is TGTGCCAGCAGCTTAACAGCAGACAGGGGGCAGCAGTTCTTC. Protein product: CASSLTADRGQQFF. V and J are TRBV7-3 and TRBJ2-1; 10 bases align to TRBD1. V shed 0 bases, J shed 11 bases, and the junction held 4 bases outside the gene matches. Germline V gene sequence: CDR1 SGHTA, CDR2 FQGTGA. The CDR3 sequence is 14 residues long.

This rearrangement joins TRBV2 to TRBJ2-5, with 10 bases aligning to TRBD2. The length of the CDR3 is 14 residues. Unmatched junction bases numbered 2, after V lost 2 bases and J lost 5 bases. CDR1 SNHLY and CDR2 FYNNEI come from the germline V gene. The DNA for the CDR3 is TGTGCCAGCAGTGAAACTAGCGGGGCGGAGACCCAGTACTTC. Translated, it gives CASSETSGAETQYF.